This T cell receptor (beta chain) was captured in a study of blood T cell repertoires in COVID-19. TCRdb's table, derived via immunoSEQ multiplex PCR, lists solely in-frame clones and lacks some. Here the sample spans more than 200,000 clones, around 84% being singletons. The CDR3 has 14 residues. J gave up 2 bases and V 0 bases, and 3 bases lay outside the gene matches. CDR1 GTSNPN and CDR2 SVGIG come from the germline V gene (reference sequence). The sequencing input was PBMCs or T cells enriched from blood (not recorded which). The clonotype was recovered from a woman aged 45-65 years who had recovered from COVID-19. This chain joins TRBV30 and TRBJ2-7, with 8 bases that match TRBD2. CDR3 protein: CAWSVTSGPYEQYF. The CDR3 coding sequence is TGTGCCTGGAGTGTAACTAGCGGTCCCTACGAGCAGTACTTC.